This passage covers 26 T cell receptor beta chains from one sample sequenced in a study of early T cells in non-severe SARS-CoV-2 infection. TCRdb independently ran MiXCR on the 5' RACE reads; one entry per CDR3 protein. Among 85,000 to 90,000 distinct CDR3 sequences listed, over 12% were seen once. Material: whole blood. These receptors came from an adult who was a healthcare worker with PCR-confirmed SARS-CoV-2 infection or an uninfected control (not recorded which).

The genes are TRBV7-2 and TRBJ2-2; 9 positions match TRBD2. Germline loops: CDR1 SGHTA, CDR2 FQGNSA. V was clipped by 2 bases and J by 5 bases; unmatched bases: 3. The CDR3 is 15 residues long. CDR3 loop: CASSLKAGGTGELFF. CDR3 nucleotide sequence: TGTGCCAGCAGCTTAAAAGCGGGGGGAACCGGGGAGCTGTTTTTT.

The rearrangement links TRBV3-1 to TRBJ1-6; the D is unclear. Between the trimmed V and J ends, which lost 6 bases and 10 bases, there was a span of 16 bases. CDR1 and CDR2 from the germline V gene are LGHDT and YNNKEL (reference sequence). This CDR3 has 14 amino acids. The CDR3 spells CASREGGTHSPLHF. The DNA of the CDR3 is TGTGCCAGCAGAGAGGGAGGCACCCACTCACCCCTCCACTTT.

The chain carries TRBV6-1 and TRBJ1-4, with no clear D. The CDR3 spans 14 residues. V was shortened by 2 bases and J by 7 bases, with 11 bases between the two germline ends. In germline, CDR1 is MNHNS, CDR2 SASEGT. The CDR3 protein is CASSEWDIAEKLFF. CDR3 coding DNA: TGTGCCAGCAGTGAATGGGATATTGCTGAAAAACTGTTTTTT.

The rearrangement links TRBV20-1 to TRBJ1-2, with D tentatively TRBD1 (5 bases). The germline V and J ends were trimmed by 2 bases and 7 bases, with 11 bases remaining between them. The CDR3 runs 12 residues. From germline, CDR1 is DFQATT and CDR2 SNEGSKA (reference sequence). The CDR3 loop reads CSARSGGSGYTF. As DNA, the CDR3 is TGCAGTGCTAGAAGCGGGGGTAGTGGCTACACCTTC.

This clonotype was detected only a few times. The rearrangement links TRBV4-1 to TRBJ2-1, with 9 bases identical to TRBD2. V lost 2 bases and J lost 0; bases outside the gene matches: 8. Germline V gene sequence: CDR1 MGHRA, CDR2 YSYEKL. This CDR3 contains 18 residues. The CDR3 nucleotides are TGCGCCAGCAGCCAAAAGGCTAGCGGGGCGAGCTCCTACAATGAGCAGTTCTTC. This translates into CASSQKASGASSYNEQFF.

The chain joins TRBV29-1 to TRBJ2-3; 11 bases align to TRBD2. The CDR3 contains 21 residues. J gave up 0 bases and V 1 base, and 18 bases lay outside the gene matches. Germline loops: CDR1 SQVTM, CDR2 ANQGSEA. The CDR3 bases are TGCAGCGTTGAAGGCCTATCCAACCTAGCGGGGGGTGACTATAGCACAGATACGCAGTATTTT. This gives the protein CSVEGLSNLAGGDYSTDTQYF.

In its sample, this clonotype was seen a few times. Here the CDR3 reads CASSSSGHTEAFF. Here the CDR3 DNA reads TGCGCCAGCAGTTCTAGCGGGCACACTGAAGCTTTCTTT. V is TRBV10-1 and J is TRBJ1-1; no definite D call. The CDR3 runs 13 residues. Trimming left V 5 bases short and J 3 bases short, with 10 bases between. Germline V gives CDR1 WNHNN, CDR2 SYGVQD (reference sequence).

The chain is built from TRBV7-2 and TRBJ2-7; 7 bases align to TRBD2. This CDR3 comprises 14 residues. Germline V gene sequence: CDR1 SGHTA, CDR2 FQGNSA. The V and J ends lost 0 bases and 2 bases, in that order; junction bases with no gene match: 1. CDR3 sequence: CASSLAGTTYEQYV. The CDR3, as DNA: TGTGCCAGCAGCTTAGCCGGGACTACCTACGAGCAGTACGTC.

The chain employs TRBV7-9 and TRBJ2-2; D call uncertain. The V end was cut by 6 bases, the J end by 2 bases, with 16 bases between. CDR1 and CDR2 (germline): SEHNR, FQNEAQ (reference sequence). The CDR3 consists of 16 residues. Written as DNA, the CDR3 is TGTGCCAGCAGGTTCGTGTCTACAGCCAACACCGGGGAGCTGTTTTTT. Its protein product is CASRFVSTANTGELFF.

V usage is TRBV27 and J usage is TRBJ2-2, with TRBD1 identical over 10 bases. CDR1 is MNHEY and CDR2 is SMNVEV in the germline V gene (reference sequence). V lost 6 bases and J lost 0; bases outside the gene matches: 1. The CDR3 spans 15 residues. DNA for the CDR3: TGTGCCAGCAGAGGGACAGGGGCGAACACCGGGGAGCTGTTTTTT. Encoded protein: CASRGTGANTGELFF.

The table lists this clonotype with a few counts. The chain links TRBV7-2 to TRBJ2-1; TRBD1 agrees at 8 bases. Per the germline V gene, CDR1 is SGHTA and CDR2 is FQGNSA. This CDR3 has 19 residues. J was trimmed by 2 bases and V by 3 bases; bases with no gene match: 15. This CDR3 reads CASSLPGQVVSRAYNEQFF. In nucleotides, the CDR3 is TGTGCCAGCAGCTTGCCGGGACAGGTAGTAAGTAGGGCCTACAATGAGCAGTTCTTC.

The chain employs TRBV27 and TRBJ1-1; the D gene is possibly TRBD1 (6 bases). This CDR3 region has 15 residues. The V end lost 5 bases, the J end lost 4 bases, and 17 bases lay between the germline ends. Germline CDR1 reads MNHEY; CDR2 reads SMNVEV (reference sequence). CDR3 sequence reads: CASSPSDWGATEAFF. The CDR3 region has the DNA TGTGCCAGCAGTCCGTCCGATTGGGGGGCCACTGAAGCTTTCTTT.

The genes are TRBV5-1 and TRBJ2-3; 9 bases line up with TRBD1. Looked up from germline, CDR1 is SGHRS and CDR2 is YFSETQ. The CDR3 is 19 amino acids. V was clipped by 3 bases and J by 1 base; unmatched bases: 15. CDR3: CASSSRQSTGGWGTDTQYF. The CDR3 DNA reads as TGCGCCAGCAGCTCTAGACAGTCAACAGGGGGCTGGGGCACAGATACGCAGTATTTT.

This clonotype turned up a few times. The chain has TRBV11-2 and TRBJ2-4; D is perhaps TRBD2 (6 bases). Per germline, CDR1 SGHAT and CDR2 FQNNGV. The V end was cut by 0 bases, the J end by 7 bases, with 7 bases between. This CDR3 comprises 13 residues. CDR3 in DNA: TGTGCCAGCAGCTTAGATCGGGGGAACATTCAGTACTTC. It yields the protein CASSLDRGNIQYF.

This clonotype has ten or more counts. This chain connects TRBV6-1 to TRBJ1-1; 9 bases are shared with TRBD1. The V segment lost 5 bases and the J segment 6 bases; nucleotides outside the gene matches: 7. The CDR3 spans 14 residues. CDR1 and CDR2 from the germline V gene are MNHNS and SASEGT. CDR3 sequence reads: CASSSQGARAEAFF. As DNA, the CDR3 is TGTGCCAGCAGTTCACAGGGGGCGCGCGCTGAAGCTTTCTTT.

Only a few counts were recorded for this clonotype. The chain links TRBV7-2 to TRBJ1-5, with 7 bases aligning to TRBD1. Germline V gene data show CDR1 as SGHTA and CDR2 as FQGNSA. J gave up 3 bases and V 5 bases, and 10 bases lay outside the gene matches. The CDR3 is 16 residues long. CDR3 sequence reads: CASSPGTESSNQPQHF. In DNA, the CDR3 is TGTGCCAGCAGCCCCGGGACAGAAAGTTCCAATCAGCCCCAGCATTTT.

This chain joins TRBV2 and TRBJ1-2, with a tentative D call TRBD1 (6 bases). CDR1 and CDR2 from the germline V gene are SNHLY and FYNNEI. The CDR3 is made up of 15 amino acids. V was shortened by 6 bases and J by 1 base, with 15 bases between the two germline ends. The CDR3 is CASSLGGYFNYGYTF. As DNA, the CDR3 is TGTGCCAGCAGCTTAGGGGGGTACTTTAACTATGGCTACACCTTC.

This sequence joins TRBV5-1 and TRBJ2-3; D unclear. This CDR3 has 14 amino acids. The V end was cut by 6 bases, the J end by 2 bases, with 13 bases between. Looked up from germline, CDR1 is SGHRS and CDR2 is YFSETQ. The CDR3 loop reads CASKSWQDTDTQYF. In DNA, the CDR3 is TGCGCCAGCAAGAGTTGGCAGGACACAGATACGCAGTATTTT. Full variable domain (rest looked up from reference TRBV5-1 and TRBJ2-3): KAGVTQTPRYLIKTRGQQVTLSCSPISGHRSVSWYQQTPGQGLQFLFEYFSETQRNKGNFPGRFSGRQFSNSRSEMNVSTLELGDSALYLCASKSWQDTDTQYFGPGTRLTVL.

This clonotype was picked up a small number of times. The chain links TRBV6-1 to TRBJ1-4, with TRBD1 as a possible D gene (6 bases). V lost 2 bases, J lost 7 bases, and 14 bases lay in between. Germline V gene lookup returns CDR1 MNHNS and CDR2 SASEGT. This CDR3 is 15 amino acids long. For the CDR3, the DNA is TGTGCCAGCAGTGAAATGAGGGGGTCAAGTGAAAAACTGTTTTTT. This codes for CASSEMRGSSEKLFF.

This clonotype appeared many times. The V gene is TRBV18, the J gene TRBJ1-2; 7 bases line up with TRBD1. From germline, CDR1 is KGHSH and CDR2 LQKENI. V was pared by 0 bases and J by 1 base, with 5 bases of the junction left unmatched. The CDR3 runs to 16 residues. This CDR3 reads CASSPPMGQLNYGYTF. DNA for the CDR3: TGTGCCAGCTCACCACCGATGGGACAGCTTAACTATGGCTACACCTTC.

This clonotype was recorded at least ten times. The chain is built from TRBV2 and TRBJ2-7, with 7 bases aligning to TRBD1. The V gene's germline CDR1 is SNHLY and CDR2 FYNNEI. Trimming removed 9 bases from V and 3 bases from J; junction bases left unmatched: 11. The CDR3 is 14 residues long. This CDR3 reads CARLLTGWGYEQYV. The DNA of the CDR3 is TGTGCCAGACTACTGACAGGGTGGGGCTACGAGCAGTACGTC.

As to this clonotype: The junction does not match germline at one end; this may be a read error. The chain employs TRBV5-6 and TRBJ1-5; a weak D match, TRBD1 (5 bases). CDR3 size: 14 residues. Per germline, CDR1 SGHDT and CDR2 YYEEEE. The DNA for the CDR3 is TGTGCCACCAGCGTAGGGACGGCGGCTGTGCCCCAGCATTTT. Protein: CATSVGTAAVPQHF.

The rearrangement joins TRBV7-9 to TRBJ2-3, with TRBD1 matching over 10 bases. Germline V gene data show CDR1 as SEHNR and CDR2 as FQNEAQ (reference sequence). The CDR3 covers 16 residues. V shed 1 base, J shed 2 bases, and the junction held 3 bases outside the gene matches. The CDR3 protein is CASSLGQGAVTDTQYF. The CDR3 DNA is TGTGCCAGCAGCTTAGGACAGGGGGCAGTCACAGATACGCAGTATTTT.

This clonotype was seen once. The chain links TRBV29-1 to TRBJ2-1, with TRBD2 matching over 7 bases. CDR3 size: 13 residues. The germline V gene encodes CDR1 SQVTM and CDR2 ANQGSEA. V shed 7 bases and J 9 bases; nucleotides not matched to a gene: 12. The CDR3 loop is CSATGTGGAEQFF. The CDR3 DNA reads TGCAGCGCAACAGGCACGGGGGGTGCTGAGCAGTTCTTC.

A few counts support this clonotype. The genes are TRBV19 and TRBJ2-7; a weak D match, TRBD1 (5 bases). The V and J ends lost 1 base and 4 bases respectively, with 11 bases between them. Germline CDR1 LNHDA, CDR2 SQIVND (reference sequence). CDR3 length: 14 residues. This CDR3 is CASSIGAGLYEQYV. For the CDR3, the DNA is TGTGCCAGTAGTATAGGGGCAGGGCTTTACGAGCAGTACGTC.

The CDR3 DNA is TGTGCCAGCAGTTTCGGAGGGGGGGGAGCTTTCTTT. Encoded protein: CASSFGGGGAFF. This chain connects TRBV12-3 or TRBV12-4 to TRBJ1-1, with a tentative D call TRBD1 (6 bases). CDR3 length equals 12 residues. Trimming left V 3 bases short and J 10 bases short, with 12 bases between.